This T cell receptor (beta chain) appears in the sequencing data of a study of T cell repertoires in cytomegalovirus infection. Across the whole study: Indicated by public TCR beta signatures were CMV infection and matching HLA type.

TCRdb reprocessed the reads via MiXCR and lists one record per CDR3 protein. The sample lists about 920,000 distinct CDR3 sequences; approximately 31% were seen once. This clonotype showed up many times. Its specificity is not known. The CDR3 has 14 residues. V lost 2 bases and J lost 0, with 6 bases in between. CDR1 and CDR2 from the germline V gene are SGHVS and FNYEAQ. J is TRBJ2-3 and V is TRBV7-6, with D hard to call. The receptor was isolated from a human donor in good health (CMV status not recorded). Some clones in this sample may be carry-over from other donors' samples. Sequenced material: cultured CD8+ T cells from PBMCs, taken from culture after CMV antigen stimulation. CDR3: CASSLKISTDTQYF. The CDR3 DNA is TGTGCCAGCAGCTTAAAGATAAGCACAGATACGCAGTATTTT.